This T cell receptor beta chain was obtained from a study of cytomegalovirus exposure and HLA in healthy donors. The study, taken as a whole, reports: Presence/absence analysis assumed near-uniform sequencing depth across donors. A later analysis linked a missense variant in DCLRE1C to the trimming of TCR beta V and J genes.

About this clone: Its antigen is not known.

A multiplex PCR was run with 60 Vbeta primers and 13 Jbeta primers. Repertoires were generated with immunoSEQ multiplex PCR, while TCRdb's copy carries only in-frame clones and drops some. The repertoire holds roughly 120,000 clones, around 87% seen once, with about 1.8% in the top ten. The sample consisted of PBMCs. This TCR was sampled from a man aged 40-55 years in good health and CMV-seronegative.

The CDR3 bases are TGCGCCAGCAGCTCTAGAATCGACCGGGGACAGGCTCAAGAGACCCAGTACTTC. Amino acids: CASSSRIDRGQAQETQYF. The rearrangement links TRBV5-1 to TRBJ2-5; 8 nucleotides match TRBD1. Germline lookup yields CDR1 SGHRS and CDR2 YFSETQ. CDR3 length: 18 amino acids. V shed 3 bases and J 2 bases; nucleotides not matched to a gene: 15.